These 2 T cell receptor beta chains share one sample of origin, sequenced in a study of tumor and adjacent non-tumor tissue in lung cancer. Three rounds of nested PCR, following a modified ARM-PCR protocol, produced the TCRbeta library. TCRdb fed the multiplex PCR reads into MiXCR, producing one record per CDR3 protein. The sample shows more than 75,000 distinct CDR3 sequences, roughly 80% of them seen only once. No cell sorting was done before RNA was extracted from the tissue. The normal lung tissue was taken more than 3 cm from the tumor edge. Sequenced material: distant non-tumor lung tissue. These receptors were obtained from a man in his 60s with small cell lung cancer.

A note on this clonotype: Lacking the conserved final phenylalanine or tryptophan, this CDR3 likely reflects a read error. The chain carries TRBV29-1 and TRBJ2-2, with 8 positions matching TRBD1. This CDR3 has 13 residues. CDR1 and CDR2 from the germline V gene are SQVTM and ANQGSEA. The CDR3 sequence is CSVRQGNNGELFL. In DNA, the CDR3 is TGCAGCGTTCGACAGGGGAACAACGGGGAGCTGTTTTTA.

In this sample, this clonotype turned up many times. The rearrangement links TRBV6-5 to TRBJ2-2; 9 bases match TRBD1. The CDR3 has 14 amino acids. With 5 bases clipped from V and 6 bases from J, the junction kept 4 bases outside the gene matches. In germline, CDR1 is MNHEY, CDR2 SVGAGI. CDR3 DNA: TGTGCCAGCAGTCGAGACAGGGGGGCCGGGGAGCTGTTTTTT. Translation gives CASSRDRGAGELFF.